Sequencing of this T cell receptor beta chain was carried out in a study of blood T cell repertoires in COVID-19. Looking at the study overall: There were acute and convalescent COVID-19 samples, and they came from the United States, Italy and Spain. The analysed material was cDNA or gDNA that came from T cells, B-cell-depleted T cells, or PBMCs.

The CDR3 totals 13 residues. Per the germline V gene, CDR1 is LNHDA and CDR2 is SQIVND (reference sequence). The trim removed 7 bases at V and 5 bases at J, leaving 5 bases unmatched. Here immunoSEQ multiplex PCR was the method, and the copy in TCRdb shows in-frame clones only, minus some. The data show 30,000 or so clones, 70% to 90% seen once. The gene calls are TRBV19 and TRBJ1-5; 7 nucleotides match TRBD1. The TCR comes from a woman between 35 and 50 years old with active or convalescent COVID-19. Input material: peripheral blood. The CDR3 reads CASNRQGHQPQHF. The DNA of the CDR3 is TGTGCCAGTAACCGACAGGGTCATCAGCCCCAGCATTTT.